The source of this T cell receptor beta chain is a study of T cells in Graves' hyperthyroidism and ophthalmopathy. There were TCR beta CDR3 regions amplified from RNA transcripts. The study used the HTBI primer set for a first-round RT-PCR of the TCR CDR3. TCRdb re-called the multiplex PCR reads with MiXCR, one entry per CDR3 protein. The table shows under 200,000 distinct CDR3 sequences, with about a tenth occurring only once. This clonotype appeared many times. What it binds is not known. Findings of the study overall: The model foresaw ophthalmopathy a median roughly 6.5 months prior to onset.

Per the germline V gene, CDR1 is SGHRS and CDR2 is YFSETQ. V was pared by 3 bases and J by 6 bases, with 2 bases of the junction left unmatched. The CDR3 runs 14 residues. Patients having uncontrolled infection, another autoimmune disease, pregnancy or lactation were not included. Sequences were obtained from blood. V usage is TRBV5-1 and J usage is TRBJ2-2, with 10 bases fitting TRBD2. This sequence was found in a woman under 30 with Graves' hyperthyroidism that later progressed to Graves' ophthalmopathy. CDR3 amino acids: CASSSGTSAGELFF. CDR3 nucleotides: TGCGCCAGCAGCTCCGGGACTAGCGCCGGGGAGCTGTTTTTT.